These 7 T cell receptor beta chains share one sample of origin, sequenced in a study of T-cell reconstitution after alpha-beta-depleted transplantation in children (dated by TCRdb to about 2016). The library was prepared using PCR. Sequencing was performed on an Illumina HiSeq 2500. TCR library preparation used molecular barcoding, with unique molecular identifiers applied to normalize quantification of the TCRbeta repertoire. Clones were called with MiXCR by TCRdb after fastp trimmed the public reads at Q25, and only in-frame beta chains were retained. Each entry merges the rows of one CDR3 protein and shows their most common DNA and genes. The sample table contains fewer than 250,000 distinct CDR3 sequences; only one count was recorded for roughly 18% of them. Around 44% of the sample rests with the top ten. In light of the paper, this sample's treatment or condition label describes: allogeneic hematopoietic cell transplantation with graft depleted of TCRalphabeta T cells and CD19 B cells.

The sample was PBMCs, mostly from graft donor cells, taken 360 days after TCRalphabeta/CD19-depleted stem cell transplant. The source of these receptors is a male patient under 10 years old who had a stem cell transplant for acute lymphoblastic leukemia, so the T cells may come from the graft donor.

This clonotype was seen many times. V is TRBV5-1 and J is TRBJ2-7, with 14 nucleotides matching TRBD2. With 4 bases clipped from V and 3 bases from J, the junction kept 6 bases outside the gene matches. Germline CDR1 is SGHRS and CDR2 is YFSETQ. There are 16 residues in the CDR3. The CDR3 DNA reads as TGCGCCAGCAGCCGAGGGACTAGCGGGAGATTCTACGAGCAGTACTTC. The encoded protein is CASSRGTSGRFYEQYF.

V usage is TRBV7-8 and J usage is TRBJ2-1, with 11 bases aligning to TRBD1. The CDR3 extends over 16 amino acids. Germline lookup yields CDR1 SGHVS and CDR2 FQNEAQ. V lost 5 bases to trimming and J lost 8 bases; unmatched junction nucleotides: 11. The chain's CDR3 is CASSPGTGGIIYEQFF. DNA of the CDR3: TGTGCCAGCAGCCCCGGGACAGGGGGTATTATCTATGAGCAGTTCTTC.

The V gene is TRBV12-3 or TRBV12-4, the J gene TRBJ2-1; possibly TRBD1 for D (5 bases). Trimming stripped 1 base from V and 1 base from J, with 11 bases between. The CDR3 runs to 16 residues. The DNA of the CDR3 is TGTGCCAGCAGTTTAGACAACAGGTGGTCCTACAATGAGCAGTTCTTC. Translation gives CASSLDNRWSYNEQFF.

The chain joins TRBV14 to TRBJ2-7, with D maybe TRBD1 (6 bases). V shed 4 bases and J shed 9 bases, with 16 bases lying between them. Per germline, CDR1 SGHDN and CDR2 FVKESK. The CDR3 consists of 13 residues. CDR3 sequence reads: CASSPGTFQPQYF. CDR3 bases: TGTGCCAGCAGCCCCGGGACATTCCAACCGCAGTACTTC.

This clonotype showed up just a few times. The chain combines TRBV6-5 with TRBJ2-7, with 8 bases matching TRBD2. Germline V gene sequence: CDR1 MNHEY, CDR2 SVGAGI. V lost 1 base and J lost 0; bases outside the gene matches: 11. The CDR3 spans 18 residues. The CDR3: CASSYFPSPGGSSYEQYF. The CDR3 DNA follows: TGTGCCAGCAGTTACTTCCCCTCACCGGGAGGGAGCTCCTACGAGCAGTACTTC.

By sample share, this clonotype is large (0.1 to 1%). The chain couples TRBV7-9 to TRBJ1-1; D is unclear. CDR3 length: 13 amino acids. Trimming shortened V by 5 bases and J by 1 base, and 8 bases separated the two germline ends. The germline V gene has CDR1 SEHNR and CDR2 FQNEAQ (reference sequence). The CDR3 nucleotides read TGTGCCAGCAGCCTATTAGGGAACACTGAAGCTTTCTTT. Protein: CASSLLGNTEAFF.

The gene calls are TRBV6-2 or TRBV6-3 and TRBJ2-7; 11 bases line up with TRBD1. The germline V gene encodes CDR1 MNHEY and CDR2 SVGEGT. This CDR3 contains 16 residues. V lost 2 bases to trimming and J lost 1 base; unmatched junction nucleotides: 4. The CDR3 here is CASSYGRDRGSYEQYF. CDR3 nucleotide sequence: TGTGCCAGCAGTTACGGCCGGGACAGGGGGTCCTACGAGCAGTACTTC.